This T cell receptor beta chain was profiled in a study of T cell responses to AZD1222 COVID-19 vaccine. Study-level findings and limits: Most donors were white British and more were female, and clonal diversity was possibly underestimated.

The protocol was immunoSEQ multiplex PCR, while the TCRdb copy is restricted to in-frame clones and leaves out a portion. The sample contains 120,000 or so clones, 80% to 90% of which appear only once. Germline V gene data show CDR1 as MNHNS and CDR2 as SASEGT. Trimming removed 3 bases from V and 5 bases from J, with 16 bases in between. The length of the CDR3 is 15 residues. In regard to this clone: The antigen is unknown.

The sample here was peripheral blood, taken on day 0 of AZD1222 vaccination. The origin of this receptor is an adult in good health. The rearrangement joins TRBV6-1 to TRBJ2-5; no reliable D call. CDR3 sequence reads: CASSDSTGSWETQYF. CDR3 coding DNA: TGTGCCAGCAGTGATTCAACCGGGTCCTGGGAGACCCAGTACTTC.